Listed below are T cell receptor beta chains from one sample, sequenced in a study of blood T cell repertoires in COVID-19. TCRdb's table, derived via immunoSEQ multiplex PCR, lists solely in-frame clones and lacks some. The sample has around 270,000 clones; 88% are singletons. The sample consisted of peripheral blood. The receptors here all came from a man between 60 and 75 years old who had recovered from COVID-19. Both conserved end residues are part of each CDR3. D genes are given only for firm matches. A clone size is listed for some rows: how often the clone was seen (once, few, many), or a class if it is expanded.

CASSIRQGRRDNEQFF TGTGCCAGTAGTATAAGGCAGGGGCGGCGGGACAATGAGCAGTTCTTC TRBV19 NA once TRBJ2-1 16
CASSLASGITGNTIYF TGTGCCAGCAGCTTAGCTTCGGGGATTACTGGAAACACCATATATTTT TRBV7-6 NA NA TRBJ1-3 16
CASGLKGTVIQPQHF TGTGCCAGTGGGCTTAAGGGGACAGTGATTCAGCCCCAGCATTTT TRBV19 TRBD1 NA TRBJ1-5 15
CASSLVGGFSYEQYF TGTGCCAGCAGTTTGGTGGGGGGATTTTCCTACGAGCAGTACTTC TRBV7-3 NA NA TRBJ2-7 15
CASSLGLAGAPYF TGTGCCAGCTCACTGGGACTAGCGGGGGCACCGTACTTC TRBV18 TRBD2 NA TRBJ2-7 13
CASSQFRGYEQFF TGTGCCAGCAGCCAATTTAGGGGCTATGAGCAGTTCTTC TRBV3-1/TRBV3-2 NA NA TRBJ2-1 13
CASSFAPMNTEAFF TGTGCCAGCAGCTTCGCGCCAATGAACACTGAAGCTTTCTTT TRBV5-4 NA many TRBJ1-1 14
CASSVVLAGVRNEQFF TGTGCCAGCAGCGTAGTTCTAGCGGGGGTACGGAATGAGCAGTTCTTC TRBV9 TRBD2 NA TRBJ2-1 16
CASSYNGGNTIYF TGTGCCAGCAGTTACAACGGGGGAAACACCATATATTTT TRBV6-5 NA NA TRBJ1-3 13
CSVGQVAGGQGEQYF TGCAGCGTTGGGCAGGTAGCGGGGGGGCAGGGCGAGCAGTACTTC TRBV29-1 TRBD2 NA TRBJ2-7 15
CASSGDRNQPQHF TGTGCCAGCAGCGGGGACAGAAATCAGCCCCAGCATTTT TRBV11-2 TRBD1 NA TRBJ1-5 13
CASTPGTGRTGELFF TGTGCCAGCACCCCGGGGACAGGGCGCACCGGGGAGCTGTTTTTT TRBV5-6 TRBD1 NA TRBJ2-2 15
CASSYWEGNGYTF TGTGCCAGCAGTTACTGGGAGGGGAATGGCTACACCTTC TRBV6-5 NA NA TRBJ1-2 13
CASNPTPTRGYGYTF TGTGCCAGCAACCCCACCCCCACAAGAGGCTATGGCTACACCTTC TRBV11-1 NA NA TRBJ1-2 15
CASSLVVGQGSPLHF TGCGCCAGCAGCTTGGTGGTAGGGCAGGGCTCACCCCTCCACTTT TRBV5-1 NA NA TRBJ1-6 15
CASSPKWTRSYEQYF TGTGCCAGCAGCCCTAAGTGGACTAGATCCTACGAGCAGTACTTC TRBV11-1 TRBD2 NA TRBJ2-7 15
CASSYDRGGGYTF TGTGCCAGCAGTTACGACAGGGGAGGCGGCTACACCTTC TRBV6-2/TRBV6-3 TRBD1 NA TRBJ1-2 13
CASGPTGGGYTF TGTGCCAGCGGTCCGACAGGGGGAGGCTACACCTTC TRBV11-3 TRBD1 NA TRBJ1-2 12
CASSFGTGSYEQYF TGTGCCAGCAGCTTCGGGACAGGCTCCTACGAGCAGTACTTC TRBV5-6 TRBD1 NA TRBJ2-7 14
CASSTNAGFQETQYF TGCGCCAGCAGCACGAACGCAGGGTTTCAAGAGACCCAGTACTTC TRBV5-1 NA NA TRBJ2-5 15
CASSQAGLAGERETQYF TGTGCCAGCAGCCAAGCGGGTCTAGCGGGGGAGAGGGAGACCCAGTACTTC TRBV4-2 TRBD2 NA TRBJ2-5 17
CASSDKDRGNYEQYF TGTGCCAGCAGCGATAAGGACAGGGGGAACTACGAGCAGTACTTC TRBV27 TRBD1 NA TRBJ2-7 15
CASSPLADPVRYEQYF TGTGCCAGCAGCCCCCTAGCGGACCCTGTTCGCTACGAGCAGTACTTC TRBV3-1/TRBV3-2 TRBD2 once TRBJ2-7 16
CASSQGNTIYF TGCGCCAGCAGTCAAGGAAACACCATATATTTT TRBV5-1 NA few TRBJ1-3 11
CASSPTPGGSEKLFF TGCGCCAGCAGCCCAACCCCAGGGGGCAGTGAAAAACTGTTTTTT TRBV5-1 TRBD1 NA TRBJ1-4 15
CASSLYGPGNTIYF TGTGCCAGCAGCTTATATGGGCCCGGAAACACCATATATTTT TRBV7-3 NA NA TRBJ1-3 14
CAWSRGQNNEKLFF TGTGCCTGGAGCAGAGGACAGAATAATGAAAAACTGTTTTTT TRBV30 NA once TRBJ1-4 14
CASSLRGVVDTQYF TGTGCCAGCAGCTTGCGGGGGGTGGTAGATACGCAGTATTTT TRBV5-4 TRBD2 NA TRBJ2-3 14
CASSGGQGVGYTF TGTGCCAGCAGTGGCGGACAGGGCGTAGGCTACACCTTC TRBV6-4 TRBD1 NA TRBJ1-2 13
CASSSGSYEQYF TGTGCCAGCAGCTCCGGGTCCTACGAGCAGTACTTC TRBV2 NA few TRBJ2-7 12
CASSGTGKNYGYTF TGTGCCAGTAGCGGGACAGGGAAGAACTATGGCTACACCTTC TRBV19 TRBD1 NA TRBJ1-2 14
CASSGDTAAKNIQYF TGTGCCAGCAGTGGTGACACCGCGGCCAAAAACATTCAGTACTTC TRBV2 NA NA TRBJ2-4 15
CASSPTSVSGLNTEAFF TGTGCCAGCAGCCCGACTTCTGTGTCAGGGCTGAACACTGAAGCTTTCTTT TRBV28 NA NA TRBJ1-1 17
CASGDFTQYF TGTGCCAGTGGGGACTTTACGCAGTATTTT TRBV19 NA NA TRBJ2-3 10
CASSWLPGGSGGGDTQYF TGTGCCAGCAGCTGGCTACCTGGGGGTTCCGGGGGAGGGGATACGCAGTATTTT TRBV5-4 TRBD2 NA TRBJ2-3 18
CASSLVTFRRDRQGEQYF TGTGCCAGCAGCTTAGTGACTTTTCGCAGGGACAGGCAGGGCGAGCAGTACTTC TRBV11-3 TRBD1 NA TRBJ2-7 18
CASSPPGQGPETQYF TGTGCCAGCAGTCCACCGGGACAGGGGCCCGAGACCCAGTACTTC TRBV6-2/TRBV6-3 TRBD1 NA TRBJ2-5 15
CASSRGGGEKLFF TGTGCCAGCAGCCGCGGGGGGGGCGAAAAACTGTTTTTT TRBV9 NA NA TRBJ1-4 13
CASSPDRTSGGTYNEQFF TGTGCCAGCAGCCCCGACAGGACTAGCGGGGGTACCTACAATGAGCAGTTCTTC TRBV3-1/TRBV3-2 TRBD2 NA TRBJ2-1 18
CASSVNRADTQYF TGTGCCAGCAGCGTCAACAGGGCAGATACGCAGTATTTT TRBV6-5 NA NA TRBJ2-3 13
CASTERRNSGNTIYF TGTGCCAGCACCGAGAGGAGGAACTCTGGAAACACCATATATTTT TRBV3-1/TRBV3-2 NA NA TRBJ1-3 15
CASSLAGGSGANVLTF TGTGCCAGCAGCTTGGCCGGCGGCTCTGGGGCCAACGTCCTGACTTTC TRBV5-6 NA NA TRBJ2-6 16
CAWRDRTGGESPLHF TGTGCCTGGAGAGATAGGACAGGGGGCGAATCACCCCTCCACTTT TRBV30 TRBD1 few TRBJ1-6 15
CASSFSGGGEQYF TGTGCCAGCAGTTTTTCGGGGGGCGGAGAGCAGTACTTC TRBV6-5 NA NA TRBJ2-7 13
CASSPRQGPNYGYTF TGCGCCAGCAGCCCCCGACAGGGGCCCAACTATGGCTACACCTTC TRBV5-1 TRBD1 NA TRBJ1-2 15
CASSLVGGPTARSPLHF TGTGCCAGCAGCTTAGTGGGGGGACCTACGGCCCGTTCACCCCTCCACTTT TRBV11-2 NA NA TRBJ1-6 17
CASSGALSGNTIYF TGTGCCAGCAGCGGGGCCCTCTCTGGAAACACCATATATTTT TRBV9 NA few TRBJ1-3 14
CASSLGPGGTSTDTQYF TGTGCCAGCAGCTTAGGTCCGGGGGGGACTAGCACAGATACGCAGTATTTT TRBV7-6 TRBD2 few TRBJ2-3 17
CASSSRYTGELFF TGTGCCAGCAGCTCCCGGTACACCGGGGAGCTGTTTTTT TRBV7-2 NA once TRBJ2-2 13
CSASQQETQYF TGCAGTGCTAGTCAGCAAGAGACCCAGTACTTC TRBV20-1 NA NA TRBJ2-5 11
CASSLPGGSGNSPLHF TGTGCCAGCAGCTTACCAGGGGGCTCGGGGAATTCACCCCTCCACTTT TRBV5-4 TRBD1 NA TRBJ1-6 16
CASSPPWASGADEQFF TGTGCCAGCTCACCACCGTGGGCTAGCGGGGCTGATGAGCAGTTCTTC TRBV18 TRBD2 NA TRBJ2-1 16
CASSVDPSGNYNEQFF TGTGCCAGCAGCGTAGACCCTAGCGGGAACTACAATGAGCAGTTCTTC TRBV9 TRBD2 once TRBJ2-1 16